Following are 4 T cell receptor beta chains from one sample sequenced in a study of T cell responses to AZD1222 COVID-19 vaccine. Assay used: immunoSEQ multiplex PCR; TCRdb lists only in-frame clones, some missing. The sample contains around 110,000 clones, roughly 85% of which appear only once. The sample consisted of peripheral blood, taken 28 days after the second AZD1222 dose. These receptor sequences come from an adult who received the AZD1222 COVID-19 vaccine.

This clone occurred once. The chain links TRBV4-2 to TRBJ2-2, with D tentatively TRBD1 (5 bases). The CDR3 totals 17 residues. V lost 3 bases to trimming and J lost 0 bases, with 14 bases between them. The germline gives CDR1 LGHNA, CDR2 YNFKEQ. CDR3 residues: CASSQASWTTNTGELFF. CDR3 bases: TGTGCCAGCAGCCAGGCCTCGTGGACAACGAACACCGGGGAGCTGTTTTTT.

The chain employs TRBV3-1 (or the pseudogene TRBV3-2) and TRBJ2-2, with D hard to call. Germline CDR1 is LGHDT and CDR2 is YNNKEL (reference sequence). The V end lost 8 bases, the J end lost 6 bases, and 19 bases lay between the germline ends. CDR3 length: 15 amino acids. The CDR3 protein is CASGFGSPLPGELFF. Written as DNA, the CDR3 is TGTGCCAGCGGGTTTGGCAGCCCTCTACCCGGGGAGCTGTTTTTT.

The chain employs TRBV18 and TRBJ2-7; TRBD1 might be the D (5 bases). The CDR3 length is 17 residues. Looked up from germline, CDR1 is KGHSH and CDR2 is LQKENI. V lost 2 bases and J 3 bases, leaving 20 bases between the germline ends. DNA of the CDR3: TGTGCCAGCTCACCAGGGCGCAGGGTCCAAAAAAGCTACGAGCAGTACTTC. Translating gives CASSPGRRVQKSYEQYF.

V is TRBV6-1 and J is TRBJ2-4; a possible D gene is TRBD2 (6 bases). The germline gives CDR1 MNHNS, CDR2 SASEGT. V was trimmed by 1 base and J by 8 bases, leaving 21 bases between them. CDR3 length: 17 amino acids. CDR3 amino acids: CASSEEEYGQGGDIQYF. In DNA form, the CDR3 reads TGTGCCAGCAGTGAAGAAGAGTACGGGCAGGGAGGAGACATTCAGTACTTC.